Listed below are T cell receptor beta chains from one sample, sequenced in a study of T cell repertoires in cytomegalovirus infection. TCRdb fed the reads into MiXCR, producing one record per CDR3 protein. This sample has some 400,000 distinct CDR3 sequences; around 18% occur once, and the top ten carry approximately 10%. The sample consisted of PBMCs. Receptor source: a human donor in good health (CMV status not recorded). Some clones in this sample may be carry-over from other donors' samples. Each CDR3 is given with its conserved first and last residue. Each record gives: V gene, CDR3 length, J gene, clone size, D gene, CDR3 DNA, CDR3 protein. A D gene is named only where the DNA matches it firmly. Not all rows give a size; the values are once, few, many and, for expanded clones, a class.

TRBV5-4,16,TRBJ2-2,.,TRBD2,TGTGCCAGCAGCCATCCTTTGGGGGAGGGCACCGGGGAGCTGTTTTTT,CASSHPLGEGTGELFF
TRBV10-3,14,TRBJ2-1,.,TRBD2,TGTGCCATCAGTGAGTCCGGGACTAGCGGCAAGCAGTTCTTC,CAISESGTSGKQFF
TRBV6-5,13,TRBJ2-1,.,.,TGTGCCAGCCGCCGGGACTCCGACAATGAGCAGTTCTTC,CASRRDSDNEQFF
TRBV19,14,TRBJ2-7,few,TRBD1,TGTGCCAGCAAACCGGGACAGGGTTTCCACGAGCAGTACTTC,CASKPGQGFHEQYF
TRBV7-2,16,TRBJ1-2,.,.,TGTGCCAGCAGCTTAGCGGGGGGGGGGGGTAACTATGGCTACACCTTC,CASSLAGGGGNYGYTF
TRBV7-8,13,TRBJ2-3,.,TRBD2,TGTGCCAGCACCGGGACTAGTTCAGATACGCAGTATTTT,CASTGTSSDTQYF
TRBV28,16,TRBJ1-1,few,.,TGTGCCAGCAGTCCCGGGAAAGGGGCCCAGAACACTGAAGCTTTCTTT,CASSPGKGAQNTEAFF
TRBV6-2/TRBV6-3,17,TRBJ2-4,few,.,TGTGCCAGCAGTCCTCTGAAGGGGCGCGTGGCCAAAAACATTCAGTACTTC,CASSPLKGRVAKNIQYF
TRBV7-8,13,TRBJ1-1,few,.,TGTGCCAGCAGCTTAGCGACGGGCACTGAAGCTTTCTTT,CASSLATGTEAFF
TRBV4-1,14,TRBJ2-5,few,.,TGCGCCAGCAGCACGCGAGCACTGGCGGAGACCCAGTACTTC,CASSTRALAETQYF
TRBV7-9,11,TRBJ2-7,few,.,TGTGCCACCGCTGTGGAAGGGTCGCAGTACTTC,CATAVEGSQYF
TRBV29-1,15,TRBJ2-1,few,.,TGCAGCTCCTCAGGTTCTCTTAGCTCCTACAATGAGCAGTTCTTC,CSSSGSLSSYNEQFF
TRBV10-3,11,TRBJ1-1,few,TRBD1,TGTGCCACCGGACAGGGAACTGAAGCTTTCTTT,CATGQGTEAFF
TRBV6-2/TRBV6-3,15,TRBJ2-3,few,TRBD2,TGTGCCAGCAGTTACTCGCGGGAGCGGACAGATACGCAGTATTTT,CASSYSRERTDTQYF
TRBV7-2,12,TRBJ1-2,.,.,TGTGCCAGCGGGTTCCAGCCCGATGGCTACACCTTC,CASGFQPDGYTF
TRBV7-2,16,TRBJ2-3,many,.,TGTGCCAGCAGCTTAGGTCGGCGGCTGGGCACAGATACGCAGTATTTT,CASSLGRRLGTDTQYF
TRBV7-8,17,TRBJ2-1,many,.,TGTGCCAGCAGCTCCGATCCCAACAGGAACTCCTACAATGAGCAGTTCTTC,CASSSDPNRNSYNEQFF
TRBV25-1,13,TRBJ1-2,few,.,TGTGCCAGCAGCGACAACCCAGACCTTGGCTACACCTTC,CASSDNPDLGYTF
TRBV7-6,14,TRBJ1-6,many,.,TGTGCCAGCAGCTTACGGGTCGATAATTCACCCCTCCACTTT,CASSLRVDNSPLHF
TRBV20-1,20,TRBJ2-7,.,.,TGCAGTGCTAGAGACCCCTCCGGAAACCTAGGCCTTAACCTAGGGGGCGAGCAGTACTTC,CSARDPSGNLGLNLGGEQYF
TRBV7-2,15,TRBJ2-3,.,.,TGTGCCAGCAGCACCTCAGGGGGGGGGGCAGATACGCAGTATTTT,CASSTSGGGADTQYF
TRBV20-1,12,TRBJ2-1,.,TRBD1,TGCAGTGCTAATAGGGGGCCAGATGAGCAGTTCTTC,CSANRGPDEQFF
TRBV6-1,14,TRBJ2-1,few,TRBD2,TGTGCCAGCGGAAAAGCGGGAGGGCCGTATGAGCAGTTCTTC,CASGKAGGPYEQFF
TRBV27,18,TRBJ2-1,many,.,TGTGCCAGCAGTCCACCTATAGCGACTACCCGCTCCTACAATGAGCAGTTCTTC,CASSPPIATTRSYNEQFF
TRBV18,15,TRBJ1-5,.,.,TGTGCCAGCTCACCGTGGGGAGGGTCTGGTCAGCCCCAGCATTTT,CASSPWGGSGQPQHF
TRBV2,11,TRBJ1-4,.,.,TGTGCCAGCGGCGAGAATGAAAAACTGTTTTTT,CASGENEKLFF
TRBV19,17,TRBJ1-2,few,TRBD1,TGTGCCAGTAGCAACCGGGACAGGGACGGGGTGGTATATGGCTACACCTTC,CASSNRDRDGVVYGYTF
TRBV7-9,12,TRBJ2-2,.,.,TGTGCCAGCGGTCGATCGACCGGGGAGCTGTTTTTT,CASGRSTGELFF
TRBV27,15,TRBJ2-5,.,TRBD1,TGTGCCAGCAGTACAGACAGGGGCGGACAAGAGACCCAGTACTTC,CASSTDRGGQETQYF
TRBV7-2,14,TRBJ1-1,.,TRBD1,TGTGCCAGCAGCTTAGAATCAGGGACAGGGAGCGCTTTCTTT,CASSLESGTGSAFF
TRBV7-2,16,TRBJ1-6,many,.,TGTGCCATTCCCGGGGTGAGGGACCCCTGGGTTTCACCCCTCCACTTT,CAIPGVRDPWVSPLHF
TRBV5-5,12,TRBJ1-4,few,.,TGTGCCAGCAGCTTGGTGGAGGAAAAACTGTTTTTT,CASSLVEEKLFF
TRBV7-6,15,TRBJ2-1,many,.,TGTGCCAGCAGCTTAACAGGGCTGGCGTACAATGAGCAGTTCTTC,CASSLTGLAYNEQFF
TRBV7-6,14,TRBJ2-1,many,TRBD2,TGTGCCAGCTGTCCGCGGGGGGGATGCAATGAGCAGTTCTTC,CASCPRGGCNEQFF
TRBV20-1,13,TRBJ1-6,few,.,TGCAGTGCTAGAGGGGCAGGGGATTCACCCCTCCACTTT,CSARGAGDSPLHF
TRBV6-2/TRBV6-3,13,TRBJ1-5,.,.,TGTGCCAGCAGTCGGGGGTACAATCAGCCCCAGCATTTT,CASSRGYNQPQHF
TRBV5-4,15,TRBJ2-1,.,.,TGTGCCAGCAGCTTGTCCGGGACCCCCTACGGTGAGCAGTTCTTC,CASSLSGTPYGEQFF
TRBV6-5,15,TRBJ2-3,.,.,TGTGCCAGCAGTCTCGCTCTCCTCGGCACAGATACGCAGTATTTT,CASSLALLGTDTQYF
TRBV7-2,13,TRBJ1-5,many,.,TGTGCCAGCAGCTTAGCGGAACGTCAGCCCCAGCATTTT,CASSLAERQPQHF
TRBV30,15,TRBJ2-7,few,TRBD1,TGTGCCTGGGCGAACGCCGGGACAGGGTTCTACGAGCAGTACTTC,CAWANAGTGFYEQYF
TRBV29-1,13,TRBJ2-7,few,TRBD2,TGCAGCTACGTAGGGGACTACCCACGAGAGCAGTACTTC,CSYVGDYPREQYF
TRBV7-2,15,TRBJ2-7,many,TRBD2,TGTGCCAGCAGCTTAAGATGGACTAGCTCCTACGAGCAGTACTTC,CASSLRWTSSYEQYF
TRBV11-2,14,TRBJ2-7,many,TRBD2,TGTGCCAGCAGCTTAGACGTGAGGACTAGGGAGCAGTACTTC,CASSLDVRTREQYF
TRBV15,14,TRBJ2-6,.,.,TGTGCCACCAGCAGAGGGGGAGAGGCCAACGTCCTGACTTTC,CATSRGGEANVLTF
TRBV5-1,13,TRBJ1-4,few,TRBD1,TGCGCCAGCAGACAGGGGGCAAATGAAAAACTGTTTTTT,CASRQGANEKLFF
TRBV7-2,13,TRBJ2-2,many,.,TGTGCCAGCAGCTTGTCCCCACCCGGGGAGCTGTTTTTT,CASSLSPPGELFF
TRBV20-1,17,TRBJ2-1,few,TRBD2,TGCAGTGCCCATAGTCTGATGAGCGGGAGGGCCATTGATGAGCAGTTCTTC,CSAHSLMSGRAIDEQFF
TRBV4-1,15,TRBJ2-7,many,.,TGCGCCAGCAGCCAAGATGGTAGTGGGGACAACGAGCAGTACTTC,CASSQDGSGDNEQYF
TRBV15,13,TRBJ2-2,many,.,TGTGCCACCAGCAGAGCCTACACCGGGGAGCTGTTTTTT,CATSRAYTGELFF